The entry below describes one T cell receptor beta chain. This sample is part of a study of blood T cell repertoires in COVID-19. At the level of the study: Samples came from the United States, Italy and Spain, spanning acute and convalescent COVID-19. The analysed material was cDNA or gDNA that came from T cells, B-cell-depleted T cells, or PBMCs.

Original processing notes: Estimation of nucleated cell counts relied on the amplification of reference gene primers. The data were produced by immunoSEQ multiplex PCR, yet TCRdb's version contains in-frame clones alone and is incomplete. The DNA was the basis for D and trimming; V, J and clone size are from that table. Found here are almost 85,000 clones, 80% to 90% of them singletons; the top ten hold less than 40%. The CDR3 is 14 amino acids. In germline, CDR1 is SGHRS, CDR2 YFSETQ. Trimming took off 6 bases at V and 4 bases at J, with 17 bases between the two ends. This rearrangement joins TRBV5-1 to TRBJ2-7, with a tentative D call TRBD1 (5 bases). The receptor was isolated from a man older than 75 with active or convalescent COVID-19. Sequencing was carried out using peripheral blood. CDR3 loop: CASTVGAGSYEQYF. For the CDR3, the DNA is TGCGCCAGCACCGTAGGGGCCGGATCGTACGAGCAGTACTTC. Drawing the rest from reference TRBV5-1 and TRBJ2-7, the complete variable domain is KAGVTQTPRYLIKTRGQQVTLSCSPISGHRSVSWYQQTPGQGLQFLFEYFSETQRNKGNFPGRFSGRQFSNSRSEMNVSTLELGDSALYLCASTVGAGSYEQYFGPGTRLTVT.